Included here is one TCR beta chain sequence, with context. This sample was taken from a study of immune evolution from preneoplasia to lung adenocarcinoma. Sequenced by immunoSEQ multiplex PCR; TCRdb stores in-frame clones only, minus some. Of 15,000 or so clones in the sample, 75% to 90% were seen once. V lost 0 bases, J lost 3 bases, and 9 bases stayed unmatched. Germline CDR1 is SGHDT and CDR2 is YYEEEE. The CDR3 extends over 17 amino acids. The clonotype was recovered from a person between 65 and 79 years old with invasive lung adenocarcinoma. V and J are TRBV5-6 and TRBJ2-3, with TRBD1 matching over 8 bases. Sequenced sample: FFPE invasive lung adenocarcinoma tissue. The CDR3: CASSLAAGTGVTDTQYF. DNA for the CDR3: TGTGCCAGCAGCTTGGCCGCTGGGACAGGAGTAACAGATACGCAGTATTTT.